The source of this T cell receptor (beta chain) is a study of identical twins (dated by TCRdb to 2016 to 2017). Background on the whole study: The study deep-sequenced TCR alpha and beta repertoires from monozygotic twins, unrelated adults of various ages and cord blood to test whether fetal clonotypes persist. To rule out contamination, the twin experiments were replicated at different times with different library preparation protocols.

Only healthy Caucasian donors were included. Three pairs of female monozygotic twins, all aged 18 to 29 years, were included in the twin cohort. Peripheral blood mononuclear cells were used as the source from which RNA for TCR libraries was isolated. Library generation was performed with 5' RACE. These reads were obtained on an Illumina HiSeq 2000. Template switching added a universal primer binding site, and the final cDNA carried a unique molecular identifier that allowed TCR cDNA molecules to be counted accurately. Specific primers in the conserved constant-segment region were used to synthesize first-strand cDNA for the TCR alpha and beta chains. Each cDNA library was double barcoded, with a SMART-Mk sample barcode plus Illumina barcodes, to control for contamination. TruSeq adapter sequences along with Illumina sample barcodes were introduced in two successive PCR steps. The TCR alpha and beta cDNA libraries were sequenced on the Illumina HiSeq platform using custom primers. In the authors' own workflow: MiGEC processed the raw reads to extract unique molecular identifiers, while MiXCR was used to determine the CDR3 positions. Recombination models were inferred per individual with the repgenHMM and IGoR tools using an EM algorithm. Shared clonotype analysis was performed with the tcR package in R, normalizing sharing by the product of cloneset sizes. To study raw recombination without the effects of thymic and clonal selection, out-of-frame nonproductive sequences were analyzed. The public reads were reprocessed in TCRdb via fastp at Q25 and MiXCR, keeping in-frame beta chains. Rows are unified per CDR3 protein, each entry keeping the most common DNA and genes. What appears here as the V and J calls and clone size reflects TCRdb's work, not the paper's. The sample table records some 590,000 distinct CDR3 sequences; 9.6% of these occur just once. More than 2.5% of the sample lies in the top ten.

This clonotype was seen repeatedly, ten times or more. Its antigen specificity is not known. No qualities accompany the bases; no much larger clone lies one base away. Counted from cysteine to phenylalanine, this CDR3 has 15 amino acids. Only CDR3 DNA is held: 45 bases, read in frame from base 1. V and J lose 3 bases and 3 bases, and a span of 15 bases separates them. CDR1 DFQATT and CDR2 SNEGSKA were looked up in the germline V gene (reference sequence). Findings and caveats that apply to the study as a whole: Fewer insertions were carried by abundant cord blood beta clonotypes; a weaker similar trend was observed in young adult naive repertoires, while no such trend was observed in memory repertoires. Excess twin sharing in beta out-of-frame sequences was weaker because fewer shared sequences lowered the signal-to-noise ratio. Invariant T cells such as MAIT and iNKT could partly confound zero-insertion analyses, although diverse VJ usage argued against such confounding for most clonotypes. Out-of-frame TCR alpha sequences shared between twins showed an excess of low generation-probability sequences compared with coincidental sharing between unrelated individuals. Out-of-frame TCR alpha sharing in monozygotic twins was systematically underestimated by recombination models, whereas sharing between unrelated individuals was in agreement with the recombination models. Because the same donors could not be followed over many years, the conclusions relied on cross-sectional statistical analysis.

A further study also used this sample, focusing on yellow fever vaccine responses in identical twins. From the second report: The T cell response to vaccination in identical twins was reported by the authors to appear partly convergent and partly personalized. In identical twins, the study followed T cell clones that responded to the vaccine with precision.

Sequencing was performed on PBMCs. The source of this sequence is a woman aged 18 to 35 in good health. Rearrangement joined TRBV20-1 to TRBJ2-1; too little of a D gene remains to name it. CDR3 region: CSARSLATDYNEQFF. The nucleotide sequence is given as TGCAGTGCTAGGTCCCTCGCGACCGACTACAATGAGCAGTTCTTC.